These 14 T cell receptor beta chains were sequenced from one sample in a study of T cell responses to AZD1222 COVID-19 vaccine. Using immunoSEQ multiplex PCR, the repertoire was profiled, and TCRdb retains in-frame clones only, with some absent. The table shows roughly 80,000 clones, with roughly 90% occurring only once. The sequences come from peripheral blood, collected on day 0 of AZD1222 vaccination. The receptors come from an adult in good health.

The chain links TRBV19 to TRBJ2-5; 9 nucleotides agree with TRBD2. Looked up from germline, CDR1 is LNHDA and CDR2 is SQIVND (reference sequence). V shed 7 bases, J shed 1 base, and the junction held 13 bases outside the gene matches. The CDR3 is 17 amino acids. In DNA, the CDR3 is TGTGCCAGTACCGGTTTCTCAGCGGGGGGATTCCAAGAGACCCAGTACTTC. This sequence encodes CASTGFSAGGFQETQYF.

This chain links TRBV6-5 with TRBJ2-5; 11 bases line up with TRBD2. Germline V gene sequence: CDR1 MNHEY, CDR2 SVGAGI. The CDR3 has 14 residues. Losses at the gene ends were 7 bases for V and 1 base for J; bases not matched to a gene: 2. CDR3 protein: CASNLAGGQETQYF. As DNA, the CDR3 is TGTGCCAGCAATCTAGCGGGGGGCCAAGAGACCCAGTACTTC.

This clone was detected only a few times. The J gene is TRBJ2-4, the V gene TRBV6-1; TRBD1 is a possible D gene (5 bases). Germline assignment: CDR1 MNHNS and CDR2 SASEGT. Trimming took 3 bases from V and 12 from J, leaving 9 bases between them. This CDR3 region has 11 residues. The CDR3 DNA follows: TGTGCCAGCAGTGACAGGGTTTATCAGTACTTC. This sequence encodes CASSDRVYQYF.

A single count supports this clone. The chain has TRBV15 and TRBJ1-2, with TRBD1 as a possible D gene (6 bases). Per the germline V gene, CDR1 is LNHNV and CDR2 is YYDKDF (reference sequence). This CDR3 has 15 amino acids. Trimming left V 4 bases short and J 4 bases short, with 16 bases between. CDR3 sequence reads: CATSNRGTTLYGYTF. CDR3 nucleotides: TGTGCCACCAGCAACCGCGGGACAACCCTCTATGGCTACACCTTC.

The chain couples TRBV6-6 to TRBJ1-1, with D possibly matching TRBD1 (6 bases). Germline V gene data show CDR1 as MNHNY and CDR2 as SVGAGI (reference sequence). Deletions cut 0 bases from V and 1 base from J, with 6 bases between. CDR3 length equals 14 residues. CDR3 DNA sequence: TGTGCCAGCAGTTACTCCAGGGGGAACACTGAAGCTTTCTTT. Residues: CASSYSRGNTEAFF.

This chain connects TRBV27 to TRBJ2-1; 8 nucleotides agree with TRBD1. After removal of 6 bases from V and 4 bases from J, the junction contained 14 bases not matched to a gene. The CDR3 totals 17 residues. Looked up from germline, CDR1 is MNHEY and CDR2 is SMNVEV (reference sequence). This CDR3 is CASRRTAPGGWYNEQFF. CDR3 DNA sequence: TGTGCCAGCAGACGAACAGCGCCAGGGGGCTGGTACAATGAGCAGTTCTTC.

This clone was recorded a few times. V is TRBV14 and J is TRBJ2-7; D gene uncertain. Per the germline V gene, CDR1 is SGHDN and CDR2 is FVKESK. The germline V and J ends were trimmed by 4 bases and 0 bases, with 10 bases remaining between them. The CDR3 loop spans 14 amino acids. CDR3 protein: CASSRLWSSYEQYF. CDR3 coding DNA: TGTGCCAGCAGCCGCCTGTGGAGCTCCTACGAGCAGTACTTC. Full variable domain (outside the CDR3, taken from reference TRBV14 and TRBJ2-7): EAGVTQFPSHSVIEKGQTVTLRCDPISGHDNLYWYRRVMGKEIKFLLHFVKESKQDESGMPNNRFLAERTGGTYSTLKVQPAELEDSGVYFCASSRLWSSYEQYFGPGTRLTVT.

V is TRBV6-5 and J is TRBJ1-2; 7 bases are a match to TRBD1. J lost 4 bases, V lost 6 bases, and 8 bases had no gene match. Germline CDR1 reads MNHEY; CDR2 reads SVGAGI. The CDR3 sequence is 14 residues long. Written as DNA, the CDR3 is TGTGCCAGCAGGAGCCCGGACAGGCTCTATGGCTACACCTTC. This codes for CASRSPDRLYGYTF.

The chain carries TRBV5-4 and TRBJ1-6; TRBD1 might be the D (5 bases). Germline-derived CDR1 and CDR2 are SGHNT and YYREEE (reference sequence). The CDR3 runs 14 residues. Trimming took off 3 bases at V and 5 bases at J, with 9 bases between the two ends. This chain's CDR3 is CASSWGGDNSPLHF. The CDR3, as DNA: TGTGCCAGCAGCTGGGGGGGGGATAATTCACCCCTCCACTTT.

The CDR3 loop reads CATSDFRASGTDTQYF. The CDR3 nucleotides are TGTGCCACCAGTGATTTTCGGGCTAGCGGCACAGATACGCAGTATTTT. The rearrangement links TRBV24-1 to TRBJ2-3, with D perhaps TRBD2 (6 bases). The CDR3 has 16 amino acids. Germline values: CDR1 KGHDR, CDR2 SFDVKD. Trimming shortened V by 1 base and J by 1 base, and 11 bases separated the two germline ends.

This clone was recorded once. The rearrangement uses TRBV5-1 and TRBJ1-1; 8 nucleotides align to TRBD1. This CDR3 is 13 amino acids long. Looked up from germline, CDR1 is SGHRS and CDR2 is YFSETQ. Trimming removed 4 bases from V and 9 bases from J; junction bases left unmatched: 8. The CDR3 here is CASSPDGQGKAFF. The CDR3 DNA reads as TGCGCCAGCAGCCCCGATGGACAGGGTAAAGCTTTCTTT.

This clone was picked up one time. The V call is TRBV12-3 or TRBV12-4, the J call TRBJ2-7, with a weak D call TRBD1 (7 bases). CDR3 length equals 13 residues. Trimming left V 6 bases short and J 6 bases short, with 15 bases between. For the CDR3, the DNA is TGTGCCAGCAGGGCGGGACAGTGGGGCGAGCAGTACTTC. As protein: CASRAGQWGEQYF.

The chain has TRBV29-1 and TRBJ1-2, with D hard to call. V lost 2 bases to trimming and J lost 8 bases, with 12 bases between them. The CDR3 is 12 residues long. Germline CDR1 and CDR2: SQVTM and ANQGSEA. The CDR3 DNA follows: TGCAGCGTTGAATTTGGTTTGGGAGGCTACACCTTC. Its translation is CSVEFGLGGYTF.

The gene calls are TRBV5-1 and TRBJ1-5; D perhaps matches TRBD1 (6 bases). This CDR3 comprises 14 residues. From germline, CDR1 is SGHRS and CDR2 YFSETQ. With 4 bases removed from V and 6 bases from J, the gap between germline ends came to 14 bases. DNA of the CDR3: TGCGCCAGCAGCCTTACAGGGTCTCCTCAGCCCCAGCATTTT. Its protein is CASSLTGSPQPQHF.